The next 20 T cell receptor beta chains were all read from a single sample in a study of OX40 agonist ivuxolimab in advanced cancers. Measured with immunoSEQ multiplex PCR; TCRdb has only the in-frame clones, and not every one. The sample lists tens of thousands of clones, about nine tenths occurring once. The sample in question was CD4+ or CD8+ T cells sorted from blood, obtained in a trial of the OX40 agonist ivuxolimab. Receptors originate from an adult with an advanced solid tumor such as melanoma, head and neck, liver or kidney cancer.

The chain carries TRBV6-5 and TRBJ2-2, with TRBD2 as a possible D gene (7 bases). This CDR3 comprises 15 residues. Trimming cost V 8 bases and J 6 bases, with 19 bases left between them. Germline V gene lookup returns CDR1 MNHEY and CDR2 SVGAGI. CDR3 region: CASLYKWGGPGELFF. DNA for the CDR3: TGTGCCAGCCTTTACAAATGGGGGGGGCCCGGGGAGCTGTTTTTT.

This sequence joins TRBV6-1 and TRBJ2-5; D is perhaps TRBD1 (6 bases). This CDR3 comprises 14 residues. Germline V gene lookup returns CDR1 MNHNS and CDR2 SASEGT. V was trimmed by 2 bases and J by 2 bases, leaving 9 bases between them. CDR3 sequence reads: CASSELTGQETQYF. The CDR3 DNA is TGTGCCAGCAGTGAACTGACAGGACAAGAGACCCAGTACTTC.

This rearrangement joins TRBV10-3 to TRBJ1-2; no clear D. The germline V gene has CDR1 ENHRY and CDR2 SYGVKD. The V end was cut by 0 bases, the J end by 3 bases, with 11 bases between. The CDR3 has 15 amino acids. The chain's CDR3 is CAISESGQRYYGYTF. CDR3 sequence (DNA): TGTGCCATCAGTGAGTCAGGCCAGAGGTACTATGGCTACACCTTC.

The chain has TRBV6-6 and TRBJ2-1, with TRBD2 as a possible D gene (5 bases). The CDR3 extends over 15 amino acids. The germline gives CDR1 MNHNY, CDR2 SVGAGI (reference sequence). The ends were cut back, 5 bases at V and 8 bases at J, with 19 bases in the middle. The CDR3 loop is CASSGQDLGAYEQFF. In nucleotides, the CDR3 is TGTGCCAGCAGTGGCCAGGACTTAGGTGCATATGAGCAGTTCTTC.

The chain links TRBV5-6 to TRBJ1-2; 7 nucleotides line up with TRBD1. The CDR3 is 12 residues long. Germline trimming cut 4 bases from V and 6 bases from J; bases unmatched to any gene: 3. CDR1 SGHDT and CDR2 YYEEEE come from the germline V gene. As DNA, the CDR3 is TGTGCCAGCAGCCGGACAGGAGATGGCTACACCTTC. Amino acid sequence: CASSRTGDGYTF.

This rearrangement joins TRBV28 to TRBJ2-1; the D gene is possibly TRBD1 (5 bases). This CDR3 contains 13 residues. Germline V gene lookup returns CDR1 MDHEN and CDR2 SYDVKM. The V end was cut by 7 bases, the J end by 6 bases, with 13 bases between. The CDR3 protein is CASTGQGVNEQFF. The CDR3, as DNA: TGTGCCAGCACGGGTCAGGGCGTCAATGAGCAGTTCTTC.

This clone was seen once. This rearrangement joins TRBV5-1 to TRBJ2-5; TRBD1 is a possible D gene (6 bases). Germline assignment: CDR1 SGHRS and CDR2 YFSETQ. Trimming left V 3 bases short and J 2 bases short, with 11 bases between. This CDR3 contains 14 residues. CDR3 nucleotides: TGCGCCAGCAGCTCCTACAGGGTTCAAGAGACCCAGTACTTC. The encoded protein is CASSSYRVQETQYF.

A note on this clone: The same CDR3 arises from other DNA sequences in this sample as well. The chain carries TRBV27 and TRBJ1-5; D ambiguous. The CDR3 is 14 residues long. The V gene lost 2 bases and the J gene lost 1 base, with 6 bases spanning the gap. In germline, CDR1 is MNHEY, CDR2 SMNVEV (reference sequence). Written as DNA, the CDR3 is TGTGCCAGCAGTTTACTGGGAAGCAATCAGCCCCAGCATTTT. It is translated as CASSLLGSNQPQHF.

The V and J genes are TRBV4-1 and TRBJ1-5; D is perhaps TRBD1 (5 bases). The length of the CDR3 is 16 residues. The germline gives CDR1 MGHRA, CDR2 YSYEKL. The V end lost 0 bases, the J end lost 6 bases, and 15 bases lay between the germline ends. CDR3 sequence (DNA): TGCGCCAGCAGCCAAGATAGGAACATTGGGGGTCAGCCCCAGCATTTT. Encoded protein: CASSQDRNIGGQPQHF.

The chain's CDR3 is CASSSGLGTEETQYF. The DNA for the CDR3 is TGTGCCAGCAGCTCGGGTCTTGGGACAGAAGAGACCCAGTACTTC. This chain uses TRBV7-3 with TRBJ2-5, with 7 bases identical to TRBD1. Trimming removed 4 bases from V and 3 bases from J; junction bases left unmatched: 8. The CDR3 has 15 residues. Germline lookup yields CDR1 SGHTA and CDR2 FQGTGA.

The chain combines TRBV6-5 with TRBJ1-2; tentatively, D is TRBD1 (5 bases). The CDR3 length is 13 residues. Germline values: CDR1 MNHEY, CDR2 SVGAGI. Trimming took off 6 bases at V and 6 bases at J, with 14 bases between the two ends. The CDR3 sequence is CASSLSGPDGYTF. In nucleotides, the CDR3 is TGTGCCAGCAGCCTTTCAGGGCCGGATGGCTACACCTTC.

V and J are TRBV4-1 and TRBJ2-1; D is undetermined. Germline CDR1 and CDR2: MGHRA and YSYEKL. V shed 1 base and J shed 4 bases, with 2 bases lying between them. This CDR3 contains 12 residues. The CDR3 DNA follows: TGCGCCAGCAGCCAAGCATACAATGAGCAGTTCTTC. This sequence encodes CASSQAYNEQFF.

This sequence joins TRBV4-1 and TRBJ1-5, with D hard to call. The germline V gene encodes CDR1 MGHRA and CDR2 YSYEKL. The germline V and J ends were trimmed by 1 base and 5 bases, with 6 bases remaining between them. The CDR3 has 13 amino acids. The CDR3 DNA is TGCGCCAGCAGCCAAGTGGGTGATCAGCCCCAGCATTTT. Its translation is CASSQVGDQPQHF.

The chain recombines TRBV9 with TRBJ2-7; D may be TRBD1 or TRBD2 (5 bases each). Germline CDR1 is SGDLS and CDR2 is YYNGEE. CDR3 length equals 15 residues. Trimming stripped 3 bases from V and 5 bases from J, with 18 bases between. The CDR3 DNA reads as TGTGCCAGCAGCGGTGCGTGGGTCGGGGCACACGAGCAGTACTTC. It translates to CASSGAWVGAHEQYF.

This chain connects TRBV5-5 to TRBJ2-3; D is possibly TRBD2 (6 bases). The V end was cut by 0 bases, the J end by 2 bases, with 13 bases between. Germline loops: CDR1 SGHKS, CDR2 YYEKEE (reference sequence). This CDR3 has 16 residues. The CDR3 loop reads CASSLESSGYTDTQYF. The CDR3 bases are TGTGCCAGCAGCTTGGAGAGTAGCGGCTACACAGATACGCAGTATTTT.

V usage is TRBV14 and J usage is TRBJ2-7, with TRBD2 matching over 7 bases. Germline V gives CDR1 SGHDN, CDR2 FVKESK. The CDR3 sequence is 16 residues long. V was pared by 2 bases and J by 2 bases, with 9 bases of the junction left unmatched. Written as DNA, the CDR3 is TGTGCCAGCAGCCAAACCTCGCGGGAGTCCCCCTACGAGCAGTACTTC. Translating it yields CASSQTSRESPYEQYF.

The chain joins TRBV30 to TRBJ2-2; possible D gene TRBD1, 6 bases. Trimming shortened V by 0 bases and J by 6 bases, and 14 bases separated the two germline ends. Germline V gene lookup returns CDR1 GTSNPN and CDR2 SVGIG (reference sequence). The CDR3 covers 15 residues. The CDR3 loop reads CAWSVLPGAAGELFF. CDR3 nucleotides: TGTGCCTGGAGTGTACTACCAGGGGCGGCCGGGGAGCTGTTTTTT.

The chain links TRBV9 to TRBJ2-1; 8 positions match TRBD2. CDR3 length: 18 residues. V shed 2 bases, J shed 0 bases, and the junction held 10 bases outside the gene matches. The V gene's germline CDR1 is SGDLS and CDR2 YYNGEE. This CDR3 is CASSVDPTSASSYNEQFF. CDR3 nucleotide sequence: TGTGCCAGCAGCGTTGACCCGACTAGCGCCAGCTCCTACAATGAGCAGTTCTTC. Using reference TRBV9 and TRBJ2-1 for the parts outside the CDR3, the full variable domain is DSGVTQTPKHLITATGQRVTLRCSPRSGDLSVYWYQQSLDQGLQFLIQYYNGEERAKGNILERFSAQQFPDLHSELNLSSLELGDSALYFCASSVDPTSASSYNEQFFGPGTRLTVL.

The V call is TRBV2, the J call TRBJ2-1; maybe TRBD2 (7 bases). This CDR3 contains 15 residues. The germline V gene has CDR1 SNHLY and CDR2 FYNNEI. With 2 bases removed from V and 2 bases from J, the gap between germline ends came to 10 bases. Here the CDR3 reads CASSEWGGPYNEQFF. CDR3 coding DNA: TGTGCCAGCAGTGAATGGGGGGGGCCCTACAATGAGCAGTTCTTC.

The J gene is TRBJ2-6, the V gene TRBV5-4; D perhaps matches TRBD1 (5 bases). Germline V CDR1 and CDR2: SGHNT, YYREEE (reference sequence). V lost 4 bases, J lost 0 bases, and 11 bases lay in between. The CDR3 has 16 residues. CDR3 residues: CASSRLDSSGANVLTF. The CDR3 DNA sequence: TGTGCCAGCAGCCGCCTTGACAGCTCTGGGGCCAACGTCCTGACTTTC.